This entry is about one T cell receptor beta chain. MiXCR, applied by TCRdb to the 5' RACE reads, yields one record per CDR3 protein. Among under 350,000 distinct CDR3 sequences listed, roughly 3.9% were seen once. The sample is drawn from a study of T cells after yellow fever vaccination. Study background: The authors prepared low-cell-number fractions using SMART-Seq v4 Ultra Low Input.

CDR1 and CDR2 from the germline V gene are MNHEY and SVGEGT. This CDR3 has 14 amino acids. The ends were cut back, 5 bases at V and 3 bases at J, with 13 bases in the middle. V usage is TRBV6-2 or TRBV6-3 and J usage is TRBJ1-2; unclear D gene. The source material was PBMCs, sampled 5 days after the yellow fever booster vaccination. The origin of this receptor is a man between 18 and 29 years old who received the YFV17D yellow fever vaccine. The CDR3 region is CASSPSAGDYGYTF. The CDR3 DNA reads as TGTGCCAGCAGTCCCTCAGCAGGAGACTATGGCTACACCTTC.